The table lists the clone carrying this TCR beta chain with many counts. This CDR3 has 20 residues. Germline assignment: CDR1 LNHDA and CDR2 SQIVND (reference sequence). Germline trimming cut 4 bases from V and 11 bases from J; bases unmatched to any gene: 29. MiXCR was run by TCRdb on the RT-PCR reads, yielding one entry per CDR3 protein. This sample yields roughly 540,000 distinct CDR3 sequences, of which under 25% are seen a single time; 2.5% to 3% belongs to the top ten. This sample was taken from a study of response to subunit inactivated influenza vaccine. This sample also appeared in a second study, on T cells expressing NK-cell markers. From that second work: TCR beta cDNA was generated via 5'RACE template switching incorporating UMIs. TCR beta repertoires came from sorted CD3+CD56+NKG2C+, CD3+CD56+NKG2C- and CD3+CD56-NKG2C+ T cells. Seven of the eight sequenced donors were HCMV-seropositive; one was seronegative. Roughly six of the donors carried dominant NKG2C+ clonotypes that took up roughly 1.0-8% of their CD8+ T cells. Clones of NKG2C+ T cells that had expanded were of unclear HCMV specificity.

This specimen was CD4+ T cells sorted from PBMCs, taken roughly 13 days after vaccination. V usage is TRBV19 and J usage is TRBJ2-1; the match to TRBD1 covers 7 bases. This sequence originates from a man aged 45-65 years who received an inactivated influenza vaccine. In DNA form, the CDR3 reads TGTGCCAGTAGTAGGGATCAGGGGGTGTTTGGAAGGACCAAAGTGGGAAAGCAGTTCTTC. Protein: CASSRDQGVFGRTKVGKQFF.